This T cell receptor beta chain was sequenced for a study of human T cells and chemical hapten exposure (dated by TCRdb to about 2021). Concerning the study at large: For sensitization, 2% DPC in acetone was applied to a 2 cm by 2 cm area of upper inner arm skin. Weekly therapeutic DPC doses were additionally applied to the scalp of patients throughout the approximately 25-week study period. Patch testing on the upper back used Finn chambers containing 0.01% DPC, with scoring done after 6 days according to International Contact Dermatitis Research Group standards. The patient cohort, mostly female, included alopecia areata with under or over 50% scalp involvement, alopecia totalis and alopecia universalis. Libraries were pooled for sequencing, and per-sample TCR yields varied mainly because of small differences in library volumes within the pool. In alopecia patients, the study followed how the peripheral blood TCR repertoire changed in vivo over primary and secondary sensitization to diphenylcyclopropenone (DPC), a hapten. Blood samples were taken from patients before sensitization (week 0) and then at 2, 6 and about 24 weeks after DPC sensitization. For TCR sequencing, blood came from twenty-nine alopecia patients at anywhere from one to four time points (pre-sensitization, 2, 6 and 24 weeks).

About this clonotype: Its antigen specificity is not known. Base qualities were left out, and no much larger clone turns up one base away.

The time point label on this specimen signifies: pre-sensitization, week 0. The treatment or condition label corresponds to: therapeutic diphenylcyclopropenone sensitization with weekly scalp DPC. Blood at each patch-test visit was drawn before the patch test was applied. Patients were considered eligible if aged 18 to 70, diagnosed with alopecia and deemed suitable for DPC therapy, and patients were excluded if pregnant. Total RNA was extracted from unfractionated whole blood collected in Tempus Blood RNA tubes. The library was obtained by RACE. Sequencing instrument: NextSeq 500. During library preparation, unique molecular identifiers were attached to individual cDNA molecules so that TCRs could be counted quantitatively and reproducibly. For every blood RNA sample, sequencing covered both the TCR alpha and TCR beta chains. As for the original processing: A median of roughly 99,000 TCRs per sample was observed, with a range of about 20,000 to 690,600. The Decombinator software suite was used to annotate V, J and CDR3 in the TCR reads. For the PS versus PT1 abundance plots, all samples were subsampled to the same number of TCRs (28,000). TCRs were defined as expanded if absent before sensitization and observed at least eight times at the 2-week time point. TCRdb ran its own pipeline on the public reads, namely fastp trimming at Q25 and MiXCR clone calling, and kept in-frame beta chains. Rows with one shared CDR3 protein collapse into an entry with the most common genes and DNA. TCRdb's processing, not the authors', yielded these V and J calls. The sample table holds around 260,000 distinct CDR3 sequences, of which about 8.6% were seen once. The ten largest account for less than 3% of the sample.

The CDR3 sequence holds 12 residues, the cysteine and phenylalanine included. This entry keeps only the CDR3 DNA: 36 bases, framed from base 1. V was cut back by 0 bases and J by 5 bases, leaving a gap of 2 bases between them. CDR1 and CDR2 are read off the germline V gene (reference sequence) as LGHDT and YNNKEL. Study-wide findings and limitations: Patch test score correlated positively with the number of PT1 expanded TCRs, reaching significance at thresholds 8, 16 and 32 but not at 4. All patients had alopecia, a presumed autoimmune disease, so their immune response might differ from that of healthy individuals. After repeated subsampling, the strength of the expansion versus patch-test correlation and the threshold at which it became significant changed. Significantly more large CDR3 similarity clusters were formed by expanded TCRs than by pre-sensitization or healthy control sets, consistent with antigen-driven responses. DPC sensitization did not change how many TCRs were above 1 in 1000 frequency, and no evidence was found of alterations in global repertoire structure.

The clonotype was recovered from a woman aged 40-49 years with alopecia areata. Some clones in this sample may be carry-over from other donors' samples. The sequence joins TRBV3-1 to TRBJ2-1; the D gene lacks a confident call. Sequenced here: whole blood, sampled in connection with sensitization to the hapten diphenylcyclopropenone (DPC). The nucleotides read TGTGCCAGCAGCCAAGACCACAATGAGCAGTTCTTC. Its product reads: CASSQDHNEQFF.